This T cell receptor beta chain stems from a study of cytomegalovirus exposure and HLA in healthy donors. As concerns this clone: The antigen is undetermined.

PCR used 60 Vbeta primers and 13 Jbeta primers. Only in-frame clones appear in the TCRdb table, and some are missing; sequencing was by immunoSEQ multiplex PCR. Of over 100,000 clones listed, about 74% are singletons. Germline V CDR1 and CDR2: LNHDA, SQIVND (reference sequence). Trimming pared 6 bases from V and 1 base from J, leaving 10 bases between. CDR3 length equals 14 residues. The study's findings and limits: An Asian-associated ancestry cluster reportedly showed fewer N-insertions than the roughly 600-donor mean in a later analysis. Per a later analysis, HLA-associated TCR beta chains showed more clonal expansion than other, equally common TCR beta chains. With high specificity and sensitivity, the classifier reportedly diagnosed cytomegalovirus status. In a later analysis, at a false discovery rate of 0.05, approximately 16,000 TCR beta sequences were associated with HLA alleles.

The receptor was isolated from a man aged 40-49 years in good health and CMV-seropositive. The sample was PBMCs. This chain joins TRBV19 and TRBJ1-5; D not resolved. CDR3: CASRPVESNQPQHF. The CDR3 DNA follows: TGTGCCAGTAGGCCCGTGGAGAGCAATCAGCCCCAGCATTTT.